These T cell receptor beta chains were read from a single sample in a study of kidney transplant recipient with SARS-CoV-2 infection. From the reads, TCRdb called clonotypes with MiXCR, one entry per CDR3 protein. The data show under 250,000 distinct CDR3 sequences, under 30% seen once. The specimen was a blood sample, collected at baseline and on roughly day 120 from a kidney transplant recipient. The receptors derive from a male patient in his 30s who had COVID-19 and was a kidney transplant recipient. The T cells may partly be graft donor cells. Both conserved end residues are part of each CDR3. A D gene is named only where the DNA matches it firmly. Only part of the rows carry a size: once, few, many, or a class if the clone is expanded.

V gene	D gene	clone size	J gene	CDR3 DNA	CDR3 protein
TRBV3-2	NA	many	TRBJ1-2	TGTGCCAGCAGCCAACGTCGGCCTTCGGGCTACACCTTC	CASSQRRPSGYTF
TRBV4-2	NA	many	TRBJ1-1	TGTGCCAGCAGCCAAGTCGGGGGGACTGAAGCTTTCTTT	CASSQVGGTEAFF
TRBV6-2/TRBV6-3	NA	many	TRBJ2-7	TGTGCCAGCAGCCTTAGCATCGGAGGGGACGAGCAGTACTTC	CASSLSIGGDEQYF
TRBV4-1	TRBD2	NA	TRBJ2-1	TGCGCCAGCAGCCCGTTAGCGGGAGGCTCGAGCTCCTACAATGAGCAGTTCTTC	CASSPLAGGSSSYNEQFF
TRBV7-2	TRBD1	many	TRBJ2-1	TGTGCCAGCAGCCTACGACCGGGACAGGCGGACAATGAGCAGTTCTTC	CASSLRPGQADNEQFF
TRBV5-5	NA	many	TRBJ1-5	TGTGCCAGCAGACCGGGACACCTGGGGAGCAATCAGCCCCAGCATTTT	CASRPGHLGSNQPQHF
TRBV19	TRBD2	NA	TRBJ2-1	TGTGCCAATAGTGTAGCGGGAGGTCTCAGTGAGCAGTTCTTC	CANSVAGGLSEQFF
TRBV5-1	TRBD1	NA	TRBJ2-5	TGCGCCAGCAGCCGGACAGGAAGGTCGCAGGAGACCCAGTACTTC	CASSRTGRSQETQYF
TRBV5-1	NA	many	TRBJ1-2	TGCGCCAGCCGACAAGGATCGGTTCGAAAGACCTATGGCTACACCTTC	CASRQGSVRKTYGYTF
TRBV29-1	NA	NA	TRBJ1-4	TGCAGCGTTTGCCTCCCGGACACGAATGAAAAACTGTTTTTT	CSVCLPDTNEKLFF
TRBV9	NA	many	TRBJ2-2	TGTGCCAGCAGCGTAGATTTAGCGGTCGGGGAGCTGTTTTTT	CASSVDLAVGELFF
TRBV7-4	NA	few	TRBJ1-2	TGTGCCAGCAGCCATCGATCTTCAGCTCGAAAGACCTATGGCTACACCTTC	CASSHRSSARKTYGYTF
TRBV11-1	NA	few	TRBJ1-2	TGTGCCAGCAGCTTAAATCTTAAGGCTGGAAAGACCCATGGCTACACCTTC	CASSLNLKAGKTHGYTF
TRBV19	NA	many	TRBJ1-4	TGTGCCAGTAGTATCTGGGGATCTAATGAAAAACTGTTTTTT	CASSIWGSNEKLFF
TRBV27	NA	many	TRBJ1-2	TGTGCCAGCAGACAGGGTTCCTATGGCTACACCTTC	CASRQGSYGYTF
TRBV5-6	NA	many	TRBJ2-1	TGTGCCAGCAGCTTGGCGGGGAACCTCCGCAATGAGCAGTTCTTC	CASSLAGNLRNEQFF
TRBV7-9	TRBD2	many	TRBJ2-5	TGTGCCAGCAGCTTAGGTGTAAGCGGGAGAGAGACCCAGTACTTC	CASSLGVSGRETQYF